This T cell receptor (beta chain) was identified during a study of blood T cell repertoires in COVID-19. Study-wide context: The United States, Italy and Spain provided the acute and convalescent COVID-19 samples. T cells, B-cell-depleted T cells, or PBMCs supplied cDNA or gDNA.

The CDR3 has 14 amino acids. In germline, CDR1 is LGHNT, CDR2 FRNRAP. After removal of 2 bases from V and 9 bases from J, the junction contained 6 bases not matched to a gene. Original processing notes: Nucleated cell counts were estimated from reference gene primer amplification. Clones were read by immunoSEQ multiplex PCR, and TCRdb kept only the in-frame ones, dropping some. V, J and clone size are those of that table, while D and trimming were read from the DNA. The table has about 54,000 clones, roughly four fifths seen once. The sequenced sample consisted of peripheral blood. This sequence originates from a woman aged 60-75 years with acute or convalescent COVID-19. The chain joins TRBV12-5 to TRBJ2-1, with 8 bases lining up with TRBD2. The CDR3 reads CASGLKLAAGEQFF. CDR3 coding DNA: TGTGCTAGTGGTTTGAAACTAGCGGCTGGTGAGCAGTTCTTC.